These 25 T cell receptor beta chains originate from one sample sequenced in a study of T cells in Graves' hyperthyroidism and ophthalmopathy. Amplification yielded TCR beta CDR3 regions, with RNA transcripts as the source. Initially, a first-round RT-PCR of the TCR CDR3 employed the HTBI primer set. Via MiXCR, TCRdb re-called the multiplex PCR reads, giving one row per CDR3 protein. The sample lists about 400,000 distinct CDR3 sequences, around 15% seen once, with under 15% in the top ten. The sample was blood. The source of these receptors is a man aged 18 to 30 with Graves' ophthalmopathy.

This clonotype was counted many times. The DNA for the CDR3 is TGTGCCTGGACCCCCGGGACAGGGTACGAGCAGTACTTC. Translation: CAWTPGTGYEQYF. The J gene is TRBJ2-7, the V gene TRBV30; 9 positions agree with TRBD1. Germline-derived CDR1 and CDR2 are GTSNPN and SVGIG (reference sequence). This CDR3 has 13 amino acids. Losses at the gene ends were 4 bases for V and 4 bases for J; bases not matched to a gene: 5.

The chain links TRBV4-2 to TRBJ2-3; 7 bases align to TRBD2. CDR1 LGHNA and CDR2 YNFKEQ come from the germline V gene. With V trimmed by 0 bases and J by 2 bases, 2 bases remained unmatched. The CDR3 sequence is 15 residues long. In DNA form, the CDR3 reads TGTGCCAGCAGCCAAGAACGGGACTACACAGATACGCAGTATTTT. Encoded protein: CASSQERDYTDTQYF.

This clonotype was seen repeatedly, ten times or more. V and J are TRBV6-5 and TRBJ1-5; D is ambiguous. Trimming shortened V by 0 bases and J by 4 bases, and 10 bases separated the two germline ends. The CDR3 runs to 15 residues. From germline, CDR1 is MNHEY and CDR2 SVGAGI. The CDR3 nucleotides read TGTGCCAGCAGTTACTCTGCGCCATGGAATCAGCCCCAGCATTTT. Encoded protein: CASSYSAPWNQPQHF.

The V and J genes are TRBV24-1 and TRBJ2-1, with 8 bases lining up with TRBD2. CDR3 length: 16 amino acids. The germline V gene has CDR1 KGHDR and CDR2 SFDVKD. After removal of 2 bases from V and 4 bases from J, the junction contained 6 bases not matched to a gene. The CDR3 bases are TGTGCCACCAGTGATTCCGAAGCGGGGGAGTACAATGAGCAGTTCTTC. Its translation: CATSDSEAGEYNEQFF.

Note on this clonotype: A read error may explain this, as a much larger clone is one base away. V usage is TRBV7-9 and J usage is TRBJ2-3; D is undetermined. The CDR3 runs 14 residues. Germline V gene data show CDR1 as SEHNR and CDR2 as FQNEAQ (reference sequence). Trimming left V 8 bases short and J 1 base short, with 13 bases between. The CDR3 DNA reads TGTGCCAGCCGCTCACCCGTCCGCACAGATACGCAGTATTTT. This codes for CASRSPVRTDTQYF. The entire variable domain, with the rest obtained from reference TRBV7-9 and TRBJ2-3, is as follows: DTGVSQNPRHKITKRGQNVTFRCDPISEHNRLYWYRQTLGQGPEFLTYFQNEAQLEKSRLLSDRFSAERPKGSFSTLEIQRTEQGDSAMYLCASRSPVRTDTQYFGPGTRLTVL.

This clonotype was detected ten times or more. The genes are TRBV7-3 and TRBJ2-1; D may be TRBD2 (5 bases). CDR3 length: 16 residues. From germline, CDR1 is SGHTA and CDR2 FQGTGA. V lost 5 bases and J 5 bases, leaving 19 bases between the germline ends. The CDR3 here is CASSLLPGRGDNEQFF. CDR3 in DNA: TGTGCCAGCAGCCTCCTGCCAGGACGGGGAGACAATGAGCAGTTCTTC.

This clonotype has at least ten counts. Written as DNA, the CDR3 is TGTGCCAGCAGCTTTCAGAGAGATACGCAGTATTTT. Translation gives CASSFQRDTQYF. V and J are TRBV11-2 and TRBJ2-3; D gene uncertain. The germline V and J ends were trimmed by 3 bases and 5 bases, with 6 bases remaining between them. The CDR3 has 12 residues. Germline values: CDR1 SGHAT, CDR2 FQNNGV. The full variable domain, rest sourced from reference TRBV11-2 and TRBJ2-3, is EAGVAQSPRYKIIEKRQSVAFWCNPISGHATLYWYQQILGQGPKLLIQFQNNGVVDDSQLPKDRFSAERLKGVDSTLKIQPAKLEDSAVYLCASSFQRDTQYFGPGTRLTVL.

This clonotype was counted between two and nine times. CDR3: CSATRNSPLHF. The DNA for the CDR3 is TGCAGTGCCACTCGGAATTCACCCCTCCACTTT. The rearrangement uses TRBV20-1 and TRBJ1-6; D unclear. The V gene's germline CDR1 is DFQATT and CDR2 SNEGSKA (reference sequence). V was pared by 6 bases and J by 7 bases, with 7 bases between. The CDR3 is 11 amino acids.

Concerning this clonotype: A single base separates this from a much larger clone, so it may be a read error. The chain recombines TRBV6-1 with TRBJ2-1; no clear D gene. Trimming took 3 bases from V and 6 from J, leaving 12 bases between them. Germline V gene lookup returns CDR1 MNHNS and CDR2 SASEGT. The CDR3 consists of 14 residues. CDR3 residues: CASSESLAANEQFF. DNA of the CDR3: TGTGCCAGCAGTGAGTCGCTTGCGGCCAATGAGCAGTTCTTC.

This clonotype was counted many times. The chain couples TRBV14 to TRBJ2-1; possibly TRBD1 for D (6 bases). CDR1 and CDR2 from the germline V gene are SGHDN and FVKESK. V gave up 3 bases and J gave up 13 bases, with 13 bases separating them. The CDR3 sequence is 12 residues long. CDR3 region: CASSQTTGHQFF. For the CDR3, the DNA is TGTGCCAGCAGCCAGACCACGGGACATCAGTTCTTC. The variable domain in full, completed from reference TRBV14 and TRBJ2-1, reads EAGVTQFPSHSVIEKGQTVTLRCDPISGHDNLYWYRRVMGKEIKFLLHFVKESKQDESGMPNNRFLAERTGGTYSTLKVQPAELEDSGVYFCASSQTTGHQFFGPGTRLTVL.

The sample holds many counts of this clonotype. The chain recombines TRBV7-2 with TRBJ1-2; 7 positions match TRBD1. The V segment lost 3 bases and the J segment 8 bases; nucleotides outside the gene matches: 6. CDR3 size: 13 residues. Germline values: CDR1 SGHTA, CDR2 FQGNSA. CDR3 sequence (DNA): TGTGCCAGCAGCTTGAGGACAGGAGGAGGCTACACCTTC. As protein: CASSLRTGGGYTF.

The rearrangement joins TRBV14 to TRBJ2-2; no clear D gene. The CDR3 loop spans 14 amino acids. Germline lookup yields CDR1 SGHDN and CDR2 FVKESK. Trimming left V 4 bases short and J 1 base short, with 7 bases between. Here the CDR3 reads CASSPSVNTGELFF. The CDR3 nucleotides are TGTGCCAGCAGCCCTAGTGTGAACACCGGGGAGCTGTTTTTT.

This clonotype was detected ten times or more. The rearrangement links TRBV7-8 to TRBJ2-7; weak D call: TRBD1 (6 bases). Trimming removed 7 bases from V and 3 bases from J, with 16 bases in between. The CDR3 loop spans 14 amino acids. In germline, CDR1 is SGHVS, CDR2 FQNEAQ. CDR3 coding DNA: TGTGCCAGCAACCAAGGGGGAGCCTACTACGAGCAGTACTTC. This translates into CASNQGGAYYEQYF.

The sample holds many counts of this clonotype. The CDR3 DNA is TGCAGCGCCACTCCCAGGACAGGGGCAGTGGAGACCCAGTACTTC. Translated, it gives CSATPRTGAVETQYF. V and J are TRBV29-1 and TRBJ2-5, with TRBD1 identical over 9 bases. The CDR3 is 15 amino acids. Germline values: CDR1 SQVTM, CDR2 ANQGSEA. V dropped 7 bases and J dropped 5; count of bases not matched to a gene: 14.

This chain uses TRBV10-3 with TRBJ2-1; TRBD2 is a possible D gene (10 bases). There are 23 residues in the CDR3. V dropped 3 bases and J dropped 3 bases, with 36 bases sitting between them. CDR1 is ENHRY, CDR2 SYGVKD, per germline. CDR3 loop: CAISDTGGAVSGRTGGFYNEQFF. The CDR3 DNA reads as TGTGCCATCAGTGATACAGGGGGCGCGGTTAGCGGGAGGACGGGCGGATTCTACAATGAGCAGTTCTTC.

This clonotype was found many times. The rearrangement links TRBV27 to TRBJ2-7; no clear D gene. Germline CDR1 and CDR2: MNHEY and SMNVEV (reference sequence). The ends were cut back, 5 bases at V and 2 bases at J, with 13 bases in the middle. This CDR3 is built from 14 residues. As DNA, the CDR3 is TGTGCCAGCAGTACCCCGGACGGAGCCTACGAGCAGTACTTC. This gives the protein CASSTPDGAYEQYF.

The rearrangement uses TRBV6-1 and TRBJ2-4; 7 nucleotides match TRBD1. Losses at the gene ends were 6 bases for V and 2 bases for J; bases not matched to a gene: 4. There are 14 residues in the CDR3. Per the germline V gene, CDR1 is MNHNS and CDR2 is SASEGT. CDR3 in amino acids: CASSPQGTKNIQYF. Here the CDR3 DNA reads TGTGCCAGCAGCCCACAGGGGACCAAAAACATTCAGTACTTC.

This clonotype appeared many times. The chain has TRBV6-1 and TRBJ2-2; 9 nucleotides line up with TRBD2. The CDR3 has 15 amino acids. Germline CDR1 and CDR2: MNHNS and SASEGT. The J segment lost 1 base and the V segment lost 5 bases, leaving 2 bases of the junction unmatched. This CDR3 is CASSTLAGNTGELFF. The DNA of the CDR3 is TGTGCCAGCAGTACACTAGCGGGGAACACCGGGGAGCTGTTTTTT.

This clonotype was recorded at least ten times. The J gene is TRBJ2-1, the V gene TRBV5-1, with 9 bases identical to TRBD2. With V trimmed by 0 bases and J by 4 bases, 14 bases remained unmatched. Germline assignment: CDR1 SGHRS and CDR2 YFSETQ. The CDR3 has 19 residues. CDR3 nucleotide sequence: TGCGCCAGCAGCTTGGCCATGTCCCGCGGGACTAGCAAATACAATGAGCAGTTCTTC. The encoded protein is CASSLAMSRGTSKYNEQFF.

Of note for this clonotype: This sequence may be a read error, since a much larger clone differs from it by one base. CDR3 in DNA: TGTGCCAGCAGCATGCAGGGGATGAATTCACCCCTCCACTTT. Protein product: CASSMQGMNSPLHF. This chain links TRBV6-2 or TRBV6-3 with TRBJ1-6; weak D call: TRBD1 (6 bases). V was clipped by 6 bases and J by 7 bases, with 13 bases between them. The germline gives CDR1 MNHEY, CDR2 SVGEGT. The CDR3 totals 14 residues.

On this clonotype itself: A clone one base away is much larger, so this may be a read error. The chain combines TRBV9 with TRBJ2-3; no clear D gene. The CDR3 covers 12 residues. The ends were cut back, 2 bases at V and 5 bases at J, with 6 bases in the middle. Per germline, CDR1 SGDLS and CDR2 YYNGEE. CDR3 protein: CASSVKVDTQYF. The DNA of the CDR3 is TGTGCCAGCAGCGTTAAGGTAGATACGCAGTATTTT.

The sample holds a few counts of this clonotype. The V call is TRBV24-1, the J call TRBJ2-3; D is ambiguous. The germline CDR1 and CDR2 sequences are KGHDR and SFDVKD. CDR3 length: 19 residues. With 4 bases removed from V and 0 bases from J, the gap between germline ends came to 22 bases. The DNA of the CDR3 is TGTGCCACCAGTGACGCGGCCGGAGTGCCCCTACCCAGCACAGATACGCAGTATTTT. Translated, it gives CATSDAAGVPLPSTDTQYF.

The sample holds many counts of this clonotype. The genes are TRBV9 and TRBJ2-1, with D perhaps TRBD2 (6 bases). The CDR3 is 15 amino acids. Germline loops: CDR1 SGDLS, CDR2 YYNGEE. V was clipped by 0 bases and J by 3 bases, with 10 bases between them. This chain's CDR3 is CASSVGSGHYNEQFF. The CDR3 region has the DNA TGTGCCAGCAGCGTAGGTAGCGGACACTACAATGAGCAGTTCTTC.

CDR3 amino acids: CASGLVLSYTF. Here the CDR3 DNA reads TGTGCTAGTGGTTTGGTACTGAGCTACACCTTC. The V gene is TRBV12-5, the J gene TRBJ1-2; no definite D call. Germline assignment: CDR1 LGHNT and CDR2 FRNRAP. Trimming took 0 bases from V and 9 from J, leaving 5 bases between them. The CDR3 totals 11 residues.

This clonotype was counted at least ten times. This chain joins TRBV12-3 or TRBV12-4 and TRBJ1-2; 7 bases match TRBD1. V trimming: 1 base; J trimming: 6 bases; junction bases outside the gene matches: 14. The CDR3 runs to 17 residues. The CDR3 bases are TGTGCCAGCAGTTTAGGGTCCTTACAGGGGAGGAAAGATGGCTACACCTTC. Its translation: CASSLGSLQGRKDGYTF.